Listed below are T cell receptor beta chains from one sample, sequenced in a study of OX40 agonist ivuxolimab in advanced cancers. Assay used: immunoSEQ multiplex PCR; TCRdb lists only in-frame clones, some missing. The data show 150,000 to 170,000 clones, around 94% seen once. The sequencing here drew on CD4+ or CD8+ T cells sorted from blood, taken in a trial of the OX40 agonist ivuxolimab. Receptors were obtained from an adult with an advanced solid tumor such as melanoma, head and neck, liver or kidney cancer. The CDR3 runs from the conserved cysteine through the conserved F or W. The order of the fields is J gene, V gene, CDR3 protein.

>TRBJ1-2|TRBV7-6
CASSARQGNYGYTF
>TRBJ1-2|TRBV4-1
CASSMEDYGYTF
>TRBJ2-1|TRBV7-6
CASSLAVRGSYNEQFF
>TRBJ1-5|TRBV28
CASSTRQGAYSNQPQHF
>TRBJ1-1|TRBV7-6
CASSLRGGGVGTEAFF
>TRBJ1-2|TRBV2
CASSIMISNYGYTF
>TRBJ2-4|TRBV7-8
CASSILRDSSSLAKNIQYF
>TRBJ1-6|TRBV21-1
CASSRIGSYNSPLHF
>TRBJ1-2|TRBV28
CASSPRKPRATGYTF
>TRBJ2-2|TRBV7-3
CASSSHSGANTGELFF
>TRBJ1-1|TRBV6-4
CASRPASMNTEAFF
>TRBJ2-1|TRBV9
CASSVAGGHNEQFF
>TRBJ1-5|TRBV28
CASSPGHQINNQPQHF
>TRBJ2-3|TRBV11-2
CASSLDRDTDTQYF
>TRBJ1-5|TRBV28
CASTVDRSYQPQHF
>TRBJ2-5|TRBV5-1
CASSAGTGPLSQYF
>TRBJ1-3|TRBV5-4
CASSTGQGVSGNTIYF
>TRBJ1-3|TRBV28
CASTSPQGGNTIYF
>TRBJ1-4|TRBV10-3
CAITSGTAGNEKLFF
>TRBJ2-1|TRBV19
CATLPGTGTSNEQFF
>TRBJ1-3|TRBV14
CASSQIGDGNTIYF
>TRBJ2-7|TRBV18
CASSPQGGEREQYF
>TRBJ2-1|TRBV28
CASSLGGTARDEQFF
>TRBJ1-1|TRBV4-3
CASSPGDVDTEAFF
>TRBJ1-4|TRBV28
CASRPTGTGDEKLFF
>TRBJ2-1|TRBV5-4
CASSPRGRPGGEQFF
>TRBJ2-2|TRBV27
CASSSLGAGELFF
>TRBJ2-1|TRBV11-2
CASSLTSGRAREQFF
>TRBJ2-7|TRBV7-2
CASSIGLAGAYEQYF
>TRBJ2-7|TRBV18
CASSPPSGGAYEQYF
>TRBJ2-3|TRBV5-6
CASSLRTSAYTDTQYF
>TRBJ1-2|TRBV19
CASSMGMGYYGYTF
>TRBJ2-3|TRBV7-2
CASSLGTSGGSTDTQYF
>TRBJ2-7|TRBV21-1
CASSRAGLAGLSYEQYF
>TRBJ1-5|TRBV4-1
CASSLEPPGQRHQPQHF